These 25 T cell receptor beta chains were all obtained from the same sample, sequenced in a study of Ad26.COV2.S vaccination and SARS-CoV-2 variants. Generated by immunoSEQ multiplex PCR, the TCRdb table keeps only in-frame clones and is missing some. This table holds about 680,000 clones, more than 70% found once. Sample treatment: 15 to 20 received Ad26.COV2.S at low or high dose, single or two shots; several received placebo; per-sample allocation not given. Samples came from day 63 after the first vaccine or placebo injection. This specimen consisted of peripheral blood, obtained in a trial of Ad26.COV2.S vaccine versus placebo. The source of these receptors is a person aged 18-60 years who received the Ad26.COV2.S COVID-19 vaccine or a placebo.

J is TRBJ1-1 and V is TRBV6-5, with D hard to call. V lost 0 bases, J lost 8 bases, and 10 bases lay in between. The CDR3 is 13 amino acids. CDR1 is MNHEY, CDR2 SVGAGI, per germline. CDR3 loop: CASSYSILLEAFF. The DNA for the CDR3 is TGTGCCAGCAGTTACTCGATTTTGCTAGAAGCTTTCTTT.

The chain couples TRBV4-1 to TRBJ2-1; 12 bases are shared with TRBD1. The germline V gene encodes CDR1 MGHRA and CDR2 YSYEKL. The CDR3 length is 15 residues. V lost 4 bases, J lost 8 bases, and 6 bases stayed unmatched. The CDR3 loop is CASSPGQGAFDEQFF. The CDR3 DNA reads TGCGCCAGCAGCCCGGGACAGGGGGCTTTCGATGAGCAGTTCTTC.

The gene calls are TRBV5-5 and TRBJ1-6, with 9 bases fitting TRBD1. The CDR3 spans 20 residues. Germline CDR1 SGHKS, CDR2 YYEKEE (reference sequence). The J segment lost 8 bases and the V segment lost 4 bases, leaving 22 bases of the junction unmatched. The CDR3 bases are TGTGCCAGCAGCCCGCAACCGGGACAGGGATCTGGTGGAGGATATTCACCCCTCCACTTT. Translating it yields CASSPQPGQGSGGGYSPLHF.

The V gene is TRBV7-2, the J gene TRBJ2-6; D gene unclear. The germline V gene encodes CDR1 SGHTA and CDR2 FQGNSA. V dropped 3 bases and J dropped 3 bases, with 3 bases sitting between them. The CDR3 is 13 amino acids. DNA of the CDR3: TGTGCCAGCAGCTTGAATGGGGCCAACGTCCTGACTTTC. Amino acids: CASSLNGANVLTF.

The chain employs TRBV27 and TRBJ2-7; TRBD2 is a possible D gene (6 bases). Looked up from germline, CDR1 is MNHEY and CDR2 is SMNVEV (reference sequence). This CDR3 is 15 amino acids long. Trimming cost V 5 bases and J 0 bases, with 14 bases left between them. The CDR3 nucleotides read TGTGCCAGCAGTACCGAGCGGGTAAGCTCCTACGAGCAGTACTTC. This translates into CASSTERVSSYEQYF.

The chain has TRBV10-3 and TRBJ2-7, with D tentatively TRBD2 (7 bases). CDR3 length: 15 residues. V was cut by 5 bases and J by 4 bases, with 18 bases left in between. Germline V gene lookup returns CDR1 ENHRY and CDR2 SYGVKD. In DNA, the CDR3 is TGTGCCATCAGTAGCTTGGGAGGGGGGGGTTACGAGCAGTACTTC. This codes for CAISSLGGGGYEQYF.

This clone appeared once. The chain is built from TRBV11-3 and TRBJ1-3; D is unresolved. Trimming removed 0 bases from V and 0 bases from J, with 9 bases in between. The germline gives CDR1 SGHNT, CDR2 YENEEA. This CDR3 contains 16 residues. The CDR3 spells CASSLDPTDSGNTIYF. The CDR3 nucleotides are TGTGCCAGCAGCTTAGATCCTACAGACTCTGGAAACACCATATATTTT.

This chain joins TRBV3-1 (or the pseudogene TRBV3-2) and TRBJ1-5; D remains ambiguous. With 0 bases removed from V and 2 bases from J, the gap between germline ends came to 8 bases. The length of the CDR3 is 15 residues. Germline values: CDR1 LGHDT, CDR2 YNNKEL (reference sequence). CDR3 protein: CASSQDTLGNQPQHF. The CDR3 DNA sequence: TGTGCCAGCAGCCAAGATACGTTGGGCAATCAGCCCCAGCATTTT.

The chain links TRBV4-2 to TRBJ2-7, with D tentatively TRBD1 (6 bases). The germline V and J ends were trimmed by 5 bases and 1 base, with 12 bases remaining between them. The CDR3 covers 14 residues. Germline values: CDR1 LGHNA, CDR2 YNFKEQ. The CDR3 nucleotides read TGTGCCAGCAGCACGGGACACACTTCCTACGAGCAGTACTTC. Translating it yields CASSTGHTSYEQYF.

The chain employs TRBV11-2 and TRBJ2-3; 8 bases agree with TRBD1. Germline loops: CDR1 SGHAT, CDR2 FQNNGV. J gave up 2 bases and V 3 bases, and 7 bases lay outside the gene matches. The CDR3 extends over 16 amino acids. CDR3 DNA: TGTGCCAGCAGCTTTGGGACAGGAATATCCACAGATACGCAGTATTTT. This gives the protein CASSFGTGISTDTQYF.

This clone was counted once. The J gene is TRBJ2-5, the V gene TRBV6-5, with 9 bases matching TRBD1. Trimming cost V 1 base and J 4 bases; bases outside gene matches: 7. The CDR3 runs 16 residues. CDR1 and CDR2 from the germline V gene are MNHEY and SVGAGI. CDR3 loop: CASSYFKPGQGETQYF. DNA for the CDR3: TGTGCCAGCAGTTACTTTAAACCGGGACAGGGAGAGACCCAGTACTTC.

V and J are TRBV19 and TRBJ2-7; 10 bases line up with TRBD2. The CDR3 sequence is 15 residues long. Germline V gene lookup returns CDR1 LNHDA and CDR2 SQIVND (reference sequence). Germline trimming cut 7 bases from V and 2 bases from J; bases unmatched to any gene: 8. The CDR3 DNA sequence: TGTGCCAGTAATCCCAGCGGGGGGGACCCCTACGAGCAGTACTTC. It is translated as CASNPSGGDPYEQYF.

V and J are TRBV2 and TRBJ2-7, with D perhaps assigned TRBD1 or TRBD2 (5 bases each). Trimming cost V 6 bases and J 1 base, with 13 bases left between them. CDR3 length: 14 amino acids. CDR1 is SNHLY, CDR2 FYNNEI, per germline. The CDR3 DNA sequence: TGTGCCAGCAGCCTGGGGACCACTTCCTACGAGCAGTACTTC. This codes for CASSLGTTSYEQYF.

As for this clone: This same CDR3 is encoded by further DNA sequences in the sample. The chain is built from TRBV25-1 and TRBJ1-1; maybe TRBD1 (6 bases). V lost 2 bases, J lost 1 base, and 8 bases lay in between. The germline CDR1 and CDR2 sequences are MGHDK and SYGVNS. The CDR3 contains 14 residues. CDR3 region: CASSEPGQNTEAFF. In DNA, the CDR3 is TGTGCCAGCAGTGAACCGGGACAGAACACTGAAGCTTTCTTT.

The chain combines TRBV11-2 with TRBJ2-7; 7 nucleotides match TRBD1. The J segment lost 1 base and the V segment lost 0 bases, leaving 3 bases of the junction unmatched. The CDR3 runs to 15 residues. The V gene's germline CDR1 is SGHAT and CDR2 FQNNGV. As DNA, the CDR3 is TGTGCCAGCAGCTTAGACCGGGACAGTTCCTACGAGCAGTACTTC. Its protein product is CASSLDRDSSYEQYF.

This rearrangement joins TRBV25-1 to TRBJ2-4; no clear D. CDR1 and CDR2 from the germline V gene are MGHDK and SYGVNS. CDR3 size: 16 residues. V was trimmed by 0 bases and J by 6 bases, leaving 15 bases between them. The CDR3: CASSEYRQSWGNIQYF. The CDR3 region has the DNA TGTGCCAGCAGTGAATATAGGCAGTCCTGGGGAAACATTCAGTACTTC.

The rearrangement joins TRBV27 to TRBJ1-5; possibly TRBD1 for D (5 bases). The V gene lost 7 bases and the J gene lost 6 bases, with 13 bases spanning the gap. Per germline, CDR1 MNHEY and CDR2 SMNVEV (reference sequence). The CDR3 is made up of 13 amino acids. Here the CDR3 reads CASTPGPGQPQHF. In nucleotides, the CDR3 is TGTGCCAGCACCCCGGGACCCGGTCAGCCCCAGCATTTT.

V gene TRBV7-9 combines with J gene TRBJ2-3; weak D call: TRBD1 (5 bases). Germline V CDR1 and CDR2: SEHNR, FQNEAQ (reference sequence). V lost 1 base and J 1 base, leaving 12 bases between the germline ends. The CDR3 is 16 residues long. CDR3 sequence (DNA): TGTGCCAGCAGCTTAGAGGGGAAGCCACGCACAGATACGCAGTATTTT. It specifies CASSLEGKPRTDTQYF. The full variable domain, its missing parts supplied by reference TRBV7-9 and TRBJ2-3, is DTGVSQNPRHKITKRGQNVTFRCDPISEHNRLYWYRQTLGQGPEFLTYFQNEAQLEKSRLLSDRFSAERPKGSFSTLEIQRTEQGDSAMYLCASSLEGKPRTDTQYFGPGTRLTVL.

This clone was seen a single time. The rearrangement joins TRBV19 to TRBJ2-3; D call uncertain. V was shortened by 3 bases and J by 4 bases, with 8 bases between the two germline ends. The CDR3 runs to 13 residues. CDR1 and CDR2 (germline): LNHDA, SQIVND (reference sequence). The CDR3 is CASSIATADTQYF. As DNA, the CDR3 is TGTGCCAGTAGTATCGCGACGGCAGATACGCAGTATTTT.

The chain recombines TRBV6-5 with TRBJ1-2, with TRBD1 as a possible D gene (5 bases). The CDR3 extends over 10 amino acids. CDR1 is MNHEY and CDR2 is SVGAGI in the germline V gene. Trimming removed 8 bases from V and 11 bases from J, with 12 bases in between. CDR3 loop: CASWQGWYTF. In nucleotides, the CDR3 is TGTGCCAGCTGGCAGGGCTGGTACACCTTC.

In nucleotides, the CDR3 is TGTGCCAGCTCACCAAGAGAGCAAAGCAACACTGAAGCTTTCTTT. Its translation: CASSPREQSNTEAFF. The chain recombines TRBV18 with TRBJ1-1; D gene ambiguous. CDR1 is KGHSH and CDR2 is LQKENI in the germline V gene. The V end was cut by 2 bases, the J end by 2 bases, with 12 bases between. There are 15 residues in the CDR3.

This sequence joins TRBV24-1 and TRBJ2-1; TRBD2 might be the D (6 bases). The CDR3 consists of 13 residues. Germline-derived CDR1 and CDR2 are KGHDR and SFDVKD. Trimming left V 3 bases short and J 8 bases short, with 10 bases between. Here the CDR3 DNA reads TGTGCCACCAGTGATGGGGGAGGCGATGAGCAGTTCTTC. This encodes CATSDGGGDEQFF.

This clone has just one count. The same CDR3 is also encoded by other DNA sequences in this sample. The chain links TRBV15 to TRBJ1-5, with a weak D call TRBD1 (5 bases). The V gene's germline CDR1 is LNHNV and CDR2 YYDKDF (reference sequence). Trimming removed 3 bases from V and 2 bases from J, with 8 bases in between. CDR3 length: 14 amino acids. The CDR3 DNA is TGTGCCACCAGCAGGGGGCAGGGCAATCAGCCCCAGCATTTT. Encoded protein: CATSRGQGNQPQHF.

This chain uses TRBV4-3 with TRBJ2-2; no firm D call. The CDR3 covers 14 residues. From germline, CDR1 is LGHNA and CDR2 YSLEER. V dropped 0 bases and J dropped 7 bases, with 9 bases sitting between them. The CDR3 sequence is CASSQDVTGGELFF. CDR3 DNA: TGCGCCAGCAGCCAAGACGTGACTGGCGGGGAGCTGTTTTTT.

This chain joins TRBV9 and TRBJ2-7; TRBD2 might be the D (7 bases). The V and J ends lost 0 bases and 7 bases respectively, with 17 bases between them. The CDR3 is made up of 15 amino acids. Germline V gives CDR1 SGDLS, CDR2 YYNGEE. The CDR3 nucleotides read TGTGCCAGCAGCGTAGAGATGGGGGGGCCTTTTGAGCAGTACTTC. The encoded protein is CASSVEMGGPFEQYF.